The next 22 T cell receptor beta chains were all read from a single sample in a study of blood T cells in healthy people across ages. Next came a second PCR, run for about 6 to 12 cycles, which used a sample-barcoded 5' primer along with a J-beta primer mix. TCRdb used MiXCR to reprocess the 5' RACE reads, holding one entry per CDR3 protein. There are 850,000 to 950,000 distinct CDR3 sequences in the sample; 25% to 30% occur only once, and approximately 15% lies in the top ten. The specimen was blood. The receptors were gathered from an elderly woman in good health.

In this sample, this clonotype turned up many times. The chain links TRBV5-1 to TRBJ2-3; weak D call: TRBD1 (5 bases). Germline CDR1 reads SGHRS; CDR2 reads YFSETQ. Deletions cut 9 bases from V and 2 bases from J, with 16 bases between. CDR3 length equals 14 residues. The CDR3 loop reads CATSKTTDTDTQYF. The CDR3 DNA follows: TGCGCCACCTCCAAGACGACAGACACAGATACGCAGTATTTT. Looking up the rest from reference TRBV5-1 and TRBJ2-3 gives the full variable domain: KAGVTQTPRYLIKTRGQQVTLSCSPISGHRSVSWYQQTPGQGLQFLFEYFSETQRNKGNFPGRFSGRQFSNSRSEMNVSTLELGDSALYLCATSKTTDTDTQYFGPGTRLTVL.

This clonotype was observed many times. The chain carries TRBV12-3 or TRBV12-4 and TRBJ1-4; no clear D. This CDR3 is built from 15 residues. V shed 4 bases and J shed 3 bases, with 12 bases lying between them. CDR3 residues: CASSWGPRPNEKLFF. CDR3 coding DNA: TGTGCCAGCAGTTGGGGTCCCAGGCCTAATGAAAAACTGTTTTTT.

In nucleotides, the CDR3 is TGTGCCAGCAGCCGGGACTGGTCCACAGATACGCAGTATTTT. Its translation: CASSRDWSTDTQYF. V and J are TRBV14 and TRBJ2-3; weak D call: TRBD2 (6 bases). The CDR3 contains 14 residues. V lost 4 bases to trimming and J lost 2 bases, with 10 bases between them. CDR1 and CDR2 from the germline V gene are SGHDN and FVKESK.

This clonotype has at least ten counts. The CDR3 is CSARSPRDSNQPQHF. The CDR3 DNA sequence: TGCAGTGCTAGAAGCCCCCGGGACAGCAATCAGCCCCAGCATTTT. This chain uses TRBV20-1 with TRBJ1-5; a possible D gene is TRBD1 (5 bases). The length of the CDR3 is 15 residues. Looked up from germline, CDR1 is DFQATT and CDR2 is SNEGSKA (reference sequence). Trimming pared 2 bases from V and 1 base from J, leaving 12 bases between.

On this clonotype itself: A read error may be the cause here, since a much bigger clone is one base away. This sequence joins TRBV6-6 and TRBJ1-1; D unresolved. The CDR3 length is 14 residues. V was trimmed by 4 bases and J by 0 bases, leaving 9 bases between them. Germline V gene lookup returns CDR1 MNHNY and CDR2 SVGAGI (reference sequence). CDR3 amino acids: CASSCEGMNTEAFF. In DNA form, the CDR3 reads TGTGCCAGCAGTTGCGAGGGTATGAACACTGAAGCTTTCTTT.

On this clonotype: Just one base apart from a much larger clone, this may be a read error. The gene calls are TRBV21-1 and TRBJ1-2. TRBV21-1 is a pseudogene. The CDR3 spans 17 residues. CDR3 DNA sequence: TGTGCCGGCAGCAATTCCGAGTACCAAGGGCTTAACTATGGCTACACCTTC. Residues: CAGSNSEYQGLNYGYTF.

In this sample, this clonotype turned up once. The CDR3 end shows no conserved phenylalanine or tryptophan, and so a read error is likely. J is TRBJ2-1 and V is TRBV6-5; D not certain. The CDR3 loop spans 11 amino acids. Germline values: CDR1 MNHEY, CDR2 SVGAGI. Deletions cut 6 bases from V and 5 bases from J, with 5 bases between. The CDR3 here is CASSLNNEQFV. The DNA for the CDR3 is TGTGCCAGCAGCCTAAACAATGAGCAGTTCGTC.

The genes are TRBV29-1 and TRBJ2-3, with TRBD1 as a possible D gene (5 bases). Trimming cost V 6 bases and J 2 bases, with 12 bases left between them. CDR1 is SQVTM, CDR2 ANQGSEA, per germline. The CDR3 has 13 amino acids. The chain's CDR3 is CSVETTVTDTQYF. In DNA, the CDR3 is TGCAGCGTCGAAACGACAGTCACAGATACGCAGTATTTT.

This clonotype was found many times. CDR3 bases: TGTGCCAGCACAGGGACGGCCAACTATGGCTACACCTTC. It translates to CASTGTANYGYTF. The rearrangement links TRBV12-3 or TRBV12-4 to TRBJ1-2; TRBD1 is a possible D gene (5 bases). The CDR3 is made up of 13 amino acids. V was pared by 7 bases and J by 2 bases, with 11 bases between.

In the case of this clonotype: Because the CDR3's place on the DNA is in doubt, the DNA is left out and the CDR3 is given as listed by TCRdb. The V and J genes are TRBV7-6 and TRBJ1-2; the table names TRBD1, a call not compared with the DNA. Ends included, the CDR3 has 24 residues. From germline, CDR1 is SGHVS and CDR2 FNYEAQ. CDR3: CASSISQGNQQYFGPGTRHHGYTF.

Worth noting for this clonotype: A much larger clone differs by one base, so this may be a read error. V is TRBV24-1 and J is TRBJ2-5; 7 nucleotides line up with TRBD1. Germline V gene sequence: CDR1 KGHDR, CDR2 SFDVKD. This CDR3 is built from 15 residues. Losses at the gene ends were 4 bases for V and 11 bases for J; bases not matched to a gene: 15. The CDR3 DNA sequence: TGTGCCACCAGTGACCCCGGGACAGTTGGCGATGAGCAGTACTTC. Amino acid sequence: CATSDPGTVGDEQYF.

V usage is TRBV5-5 and J usage is TRBJ1-2; no clear D. CDR3 length equals 14 residues. CDR1 and CDR2 from the germline V gene are SGHKS and YYEKEE (reference sequence). The V end was cut by 4 bases, the J end by 3 bases, with 13 bases between. The CDR3 reads CASSHQEQYYGYTF. The CDR3 DNA is TGTGCCAGCAGCCATCAGGAGCAATACTATGGCTACACCTTC.

This sequence joins TRBV6-2 or TRBV6-3 and TRBJ1-1; D remains unclear. The CDR3 contains 15 residues. Per germline, CDR1 MNHEY and CDR2 SVGEGT. The V gene lost 4 bases and the J gene lost 5 bases, with 17 bases spanning the gap. In nucleotides, the CDR3 is TGTGCCAGCAGTTCCCCCAGCAGGCTGGGGACTGAAGCTTTCTTT. Protein sequence: CASSSPSRLGTEAFF.

A note on this clonotype: This may stem from a read error, because a much larger clone lies one nucleotide away. The V call is TRBV18, the J call TRBJ2-3; a possible D gene is TRBD2 (6 bases). The length of the CDR3 is 17 residues. Germline V gene lookup returns CDR1 KGHSH and CDR2 LQKENI. V lost 4 bases and J lost 2, with 19 bases in between. CDR3 nucleotide sequence: TGTGCCAGCTCACTATTTGGTTCTCTAGCGACCACAGATACGCAGTATTTT. Its protein product is CASSLFGSLATTDTQYF. Full variable domain (missing parts from reference TRBV18 and TRBJ2-3): NAGVMQNPRHLVRRRGQEARLRCSPMKGHSHVYWYRQLPEEGLKFMVYLQKENIIDESGMPKERFSAEFPKEGPSILRIQQVVRGDSAAYFCASSLFGSLATTDTQYFGPGTRLTVL.

This sequence joins TRBV30 and TRBJ2-6; no clear D gene. Germline V lookup: CDR1 GTSNPN, CDR2 SVGIG (reference sequence). The V end was cut by 8 bases, the J end by 1 base, with 12 bases between. The length of the CDR3 is 14 residues. The CDR3 sequence: CAGYTRSGANVLTF. The CDR3 DNA reads as TGTGCCGGTTACACCAGATCTGGGGCCAACGTCCTGACTTTC.

This clonotype was picked up a small number of times. The CDR3 DNA reads TGTGCCAGCAGCCGAGGCCTCAGACAGGGGGTATGGCAGCCCCAGCATTTT. Its protein product is CASSRGLRQGVWQPQHF. The chain couples TRBV6-6 to TRBJ1-5; TRBD1 aligns across 9 bases. J gave up 7 bases and V 6 bases, and 16 bases lay outside the gene matches. Per germline, CDR1 MNHNY and CDR2 SVGAGI (reference sequence). This CDR3 contains 17 residues.

There are a few counts of this clonotype. Given a much more abundant clone one base away, this may be a read error. This chain's CDR3 is CSVIARTGRDTQYF. In DNA form, the CDR3 reads TGCAGTGTTATCGCCCGGACAGGGAGAGATACGCAGTATTTT. This chain joins TRBV20-1 and TRBJ2-3, with TRBD1 matching 8 bases. CDR1 and CDR2 (germline): DFQATT, SNEGSKA (reference sequence). Losses at the gene ends were 7 bases for V and 5 bases for J; bases not matched to a gene: 11. This CDR3 comprises 14 residues.

This clonotype was recorded many times. The chain is built from TRBV6-2 or TRBV6-3 and TRBJ2-3; a possible D gene is TRBD2 (5 bases). V lost 3 bases, J lost 7 bases, and 23 bases lay in between. Germline loops: CDR1 MNHEY, CDR2 SVGEGT. The CDR3 covers 17 residues. CDR3 nucleotide sequence: TGTGCCAGCAGTTATCGCGGCGCTAGCTCCTTTTTAAATACGCAGTATTTT. Its translation: CASSYRGASSFLNTQYF.

V usage is TRBV20-1 and J usage is TRBJ2-1; TRBD2 matches at 9 bases. CDR1 and CDR2 (germline): DFQATT, SNEGSKA (reference sequence). Unmatched junction bases numbered 4, after V lost 3 bases and J lost 4 bases. The CDR3 covers 14 residues. The CDR3 DNA is TGCAGTGCTAGCGGTAGCGGGGGATACAATGAGCAGTTCTTC. Translation: CSASGSGGYNEQFF.

This clonotype was observed many times. The chain employs TRBV29-1 and TRBJ2-1; D remains ambiguous. This CDR3 is 14 amino acids long. V lost 4 bases and J lost 8, with 18 bases in between. CDR1 is SQVTM, CDR2 ANQGSEA, per germline. The CDR3 sequence is CSVAELQPSDEQFF. In DNA form, the CDR3 reads TGCAGCGTTGCGGAACTCCAGCCATCCGATGAGCAGTTCTTC.

A word on this clonotype: A much larger clone is a single base away; this may be a read error. This chain links TRBV6-5 with TRBJ2-5; TRBD1 aligns across 11 bases. The end of the DNA is better explained by TRBJ2-7, so the J call may be wrong. The CDR3 runs to 15 residues. CDR1 and CDR2 (germline): MNHEY, SVGAGI. The DNA for the CDR3 is TGTGCCAGCAGTTACTCTGGGACAGGGGGACACGAGCAGTACTTC. Its translation is CASSYSGTGGHEQYF.

This clonotype was picked up one time. A much larger clone differs by one base, so this may be a read error. The chain couples TRBV29-1 to TRBJ1-2; 8 nucleotides align to TRBD1. Looked up from germline, CDR1 is SQVTM and CDR2 is ANQGSEA. The CDR3 is made up of 13 amino acids. With V trimmed by 4 bases and J by 5 bases, 6 bases remained unmatched. Here the CDR3 reads CSVGTGFSYGYTF. CDR3 nucleotide sequence: TGCAGCGTTGGGACAGGGTTCTCATATGGCTACACCTTC.